The present entry profiles one T cell receptor (beta chain) with its context. This sample was included in a study of T cells in narcolepsy. The V gene's germline CDR1 is MNHEY and CDR2 SVGAGI. V dropped 6 bases and J dropped 7; count of bases not matched to a gene: 5. The CDR3 is 13 amino acids. Profiling relied on immunoSEQ multiplex PCR, and the TCRdb table lists in-frame clones only, not all of them. Among tens of thousands of clones listed, approximately 85% were seen once. The TCR was taken from a human donor with narcolepsy. This sequence joins TRBV6-5 and TRBJ1-5; TRBD1 agrees at 8 bases. Sample: CD45RA- memory CD4+ T cells from PBMCs. CDR3 residues: CASSPDRGQPQHF. The CDR3 DNA sequence: TGTGCCAGCAGCCCCGACAGGGGCCAGCCCCAGCATTTT.